A selection of T cell receptor beta chains follows, all from one sample in a study of identical twins. TCRdb reprocessed the 5' RACE reads via MiXCR and lists one record per CDR3 protein. Of 600,000 to 800,000 distinct CDR3 sequences listed, 21% are singletons. This same sample was also taken into another study, of T cells expressing NK-cell markers.

Sample: PBMCs. The receptors were gathered from a woman under 30 in good health. Each CDR3 is given with its conserved first and last residue. The D gene is left open where the match is weak. A clone size is listed for some rows: how often the clone was seen (once, few, many), or a class if it is expanded.

clone_size: once
d_call: NA
j_call: TRBJ2-1
v_call: TRBV15
cdr3_nt: TGTGCCACCAGCAGAGAGGGGTTAGGGTTTGAGCAGTTCTTC
cdr3_aa: CATSREGLGFEQFF

clone_size: NA
d_call: NA
j_call: TRBJ2-5
v_call: TRBV29-1
cdr3_nt: TGCAGCGTTTATAGTGGAAAGACCCAGTACTTC
cdr3_aa: CSVYSGKTQYF

clone_size: many
d_call: NA
j_call: TRBJ1-5
v_call: TRBV20-1
cdr3_nt: TGCAGTGCTAAGGGGATCGATAGCAATCAGCCCCAGCATTTT
cdr3_aa: CSAKGIDSNQPQHF

clone_size: NA
d_call: TRBD2
j_call: TRBJ2-7
v_call: TRBV5-1
cdr3_nt: TGCGCCAGCAGCCATGGGGGGGTAAGCTCCTACGAGCAGTACTTC
cdr3_aa: CASSHGGVSSYEQYF

clone_size: few
d_call: TRBD2
j_call: TRBJ2-2
v_call: TRBV29-1
cdr3_nt: TGCAGCGTTGTACTAGCGGGTAACACCGGGGAGCTGTTTTTT
cdr3_aa: CSVVLAGNTGELFF

clone_size: NA
d_call: NA
j_call: TRBJ2-3
v_call: TRBV7-9
cdr3_nt: TGTGCCAGCAGTCCGCGGACCCTGACTGCAGATACGCAGTATTTT
cdr3_aa: CASSPRTLTADTQYF

clone_size: few
d_call: NA
j_call: TRBJ2-1
v_call: TRBV29-1
cdr3_nt: TGCAGCGTTGATGGGGGCTACAATGAGCAGTTCTTC
cdr3_aa: CSVDGGYNEQFF

clone_size: NA
d_call: TRBD2
j_call: TRBJ2-7
v_call: TRBV13
cdr3_nt: TGTGCCAGCAGCTTAATTCTAGCGGGGGGCCGGCGGAGCGAGCAGTACTTC
cdr3_aa: CASSLILAGGRRSEQYF

clone_size: few
d_call: TRBD2
j_call: TRBJ2-7
v_call: TRBV12-3/TRBV12-4
cdr3_nt: TGTGCCAGCAGTTTCACTAGCGGACTCTACGAGCAGTACTTC
cdr3_aa: CASSFTSGLYEQYF

clone_size: few
d_call: TRBD2
j_call: TRBJ2-2
v_call: TRBV29-1
cdr3_nt: TGCAGCGTTAGCGGGACCCCGAACACCGGGGAGCTGTTTTTT
cdr3_aa: CSVSGTPNTGELFF

clone_size: NA
d_call: NA
j_call: TRBJ2-5
v_call: TRBV5-1
cdr3_nt: TGCGCCAGCAGCTGGGGCAGGAGGGGAGGAGAGACCCAGTACTTC
cdr3_aa: CASSWGRRGGETQYF

clone_size: NA
d_call: TRBD2
j_call: TRBJ2-1
v_call: TRBV20-1
cdr3_nt: TGCAGTGCTAGAGATGGCGGGGGGCCATCTTACAATGAGCAGTTCTTC
cdr3_aa: CSARDGGGPSYNEQFF

clone_size: NA
d_call: NA
j_call: TRBJ2-3
v_call: TRBV5-1
cdr3_nt: TGCGCCAGCAGCACCACTAGGGCAGATACGCAGTATTTT
cdr3_aa: CASSTTRADTQYF

clone_size: NA
d_call: TRBD2
j_call: TRBJ2-5
v_call: TRBV6-1
cdr3_nt: TGTGCCAGCAGGACCTCTGGGGGGGAAGAGACCCAGTACTTC
cdr3_aa: CASRTSGGEETQYF

clone_size: many
d_call: NA
j_call: TRBJ2-1
v_call: TRBV5-1
cdr3_nt: TGCGCCAGCAGCTTGGTGCAGCCCTACAATGAGCAGTTCTTC
cdr3_aa: CASSLVQPYNEQFF

clone_size: few
d_call: TRBD2
j_call: TRBJ2-1
v_call: TRBV29-1
cdr3_nt: TGCAGCGTCGGGCGAACGGGACTAGCGTCGTATGAGCAGTTCTTC
cdr3_aa: CSVGRTGLASYEQFF

clone_size: NA
d_call: NA
j_call: TRBJ2-1
v_call: TRBV5-1
cdr3_nt: TGCGCCAGCAGCCGTCCGGGAGTCAACCATGAGCAGTTCTTC
cdr3_aa: CASSRPGVNHEQFF

clone_size: few
d_call: TRBD1
j_call: TRBJ2-3
v_call: TRBV5-1
cdr3_nt: TGCGCCAGCAGCCCGGGACAGCTGAACACAGATACGCAGTATTTT
cdr3_aa: CASSPGQLNTDTQYF

clone_size: few
d_call: NA
j_call: TRBJ1-5
v_call: TRBV5-5
cdr3_nt: TGTGCCAGCAGCTTTGCAGGGGATAATCAGCCCCAGCATTTT
cdr3_aa: CASSFAGDNQPQHF

clone_size: NA
d_call: NA
j_call: TRBJ2-3
v_call: TRBV13
cdr3_nt: TGTGCCAGCGGCTCCGGATCACCAGATACGCAGTATTTT
cdr3_aa: CASGSGSPDTQYF

clone_size: many
d_call: TRBD1
j_call: TRBJ2-7
v_call: TRBV7-3
cdr3_nt: TGTGCCAGCAGCAAGGACAGGGTGCACGAGCAGTACTTC
cdr3_aa: CASSKDRVHEQYF

clone_size: NA
d_call: TRBD1
j_call: TRBJ2-1
v_call: TRBV7-7
cdr3_nt: TGTGCTAGCAGCCGTGGACAGGCCTACAATGAGCAGTTCTTC
cdr3_aa: CASSRGQAYNEQFF

clone_size: NA
d_call: TRBD2
j_call: TRBJ2-1
v_call: TRBV4-3
cdr3_nt: TGCGCCAGCAGGGAAATGCGGGGGTACAATGAGCAGTTCTTC
cdr3_aa: CASREMRGYNEQFF

clone_size: NA
d_call: NA
j_call: TRBJ2-1
v_call: TRBV12-3/TRBV12-4
cdr3_nt: TGTGCCAGCAGTTTAATGGGAAGGGAAAATGAGCAGTTCTTC
cdr3_aa: CASSLMGRENEQFF

clone_size: few
d_call: NA
j_call: TRBJ1-6
v_call: TRBV12-3/TRBV12-4
cdr3_nt: TGTGCCAGCAGTTTTGGTAGTTTGGGATCACCCCTCCACTTT
cdr3_aa: CASSFGSLGSPLHF

clone_size: few
d_call: NA
j_call: TRBJ1-4
v_call: TRBV6-5
cdr3_nt: TGTGCCAGCAGTTACACAGCTAATGAAAAACTGTTTTTT
cdr3_aa: CASSYTANEKLFF

clone_size: many
d_call: NA
j_call: TRBJ1-4
v_call: TRBV7-9
cdr3_nt: TGTGCCAGCACTGCAGGATCCTACCCCGAGGAACTGTTTTTT
cdr3_aa: CASTAGSYPEELFF

clone_size: NA
d_call: NA
j_call: TRBJ2-7
v_call: TRBV6-2/TRBV6-3
cdr3_nt: TGTGCCACCCGAGGTGTGGTCCACGAGCAGTACTTC
cdr3_aa: CATRGVVHEQYF

clone_size: NA
d_call: NA
j_call: TRBJ2-1
v_call: TRBV7-6
cdr3_nt: TGTGCCAGCAGCTTATGGAATCAAGCGAACAATGAGCAGTTCTTC
cdr3_aa: CASSLWNQANNEQFF

clone_size: many
d_call: TRBD2
j_call: TRBJ2-7
v_call: TRBV7-9
cdr3_nt: TGTGCCAGCAGAAGACTAGCGGGAGTAGACGAGCAGTACTTC
cdr3_aa: CASRRLAGVDEQYF

clone_size: NA
d_call: NA
j_call: TRBJ2-3
v_call: TRBV5-1
cdr3_nt: TGCGCCAGCCACCGGGGGGCCAGCACAGATACGCAGTATTTT
cdr3_aa: CASHRGASTDTQYF

clone_size: NA
d_call: NA
j_call: TRBJ1-1
v_call: TRBV7-6
cdr3_nt: TGTGCCAGCAGAGATGGGGTGGGCACTGAAGCTTTCTTT
cdr3_aa: CASRDGVGTEAFF

clone_size: NA
d_call: TRBD1
j_call: TRBJ2-7
v_call: TRBV5-1
cdr3_nt: TGCGCCAGCAGAGAACCCGCCGGGACAGAGAACGAGCAGTACTTC
cdr3_aa: CASREPAGTENEQYF

clone_size: NA
d_call: NA
j_call: TRBJ2-7
v_call: TRBV25-1
cdr3_nt: TGTGCCAGCAGGGGGGACGGGGAGGAGTACTTC
cdr3_aa: CASRGDGEEYF

clone_size: NA
d_call: NA
j_call: TRBJ1-3
v_call: TRBV10-3
cdr3_nt: TGTGCCATCAGTGAGTCCATAAACACCATATATTTT
cdr3_aa: CAISESINTIYF

clone_size: few
d_call: NA
j_call: TRBJ1-5
v_call: TRBV20-1
cdr3_nt: TGCAGTGCTAGGGTACAGGGCAATAGCAATCAGCCCCAGCATTTT
cdr3_aa: CSARVQGNSNQPQHF